The source of this TCR beta chain is a study of T cells after posttransplantation cyclophosphamide. On this clone itself: Its specificity is unknown.

Cyclophosphamide on days +3 and +4 followed busulfan-fludarabine conditioning and a marrow graft. V shed 4 bases and J shed 7 bases, with 10 bases lying between them. The CDR3 extends over 11 amino acids. Germline lookup yields CDR1 GTSNPN and CDR2 SVGIG (reference sequence). The data were produced by immunoSEQ multiplex PCR, yet TCRdb's version contains in-frame clones alone and is incomplete. Seen here are more than 10,000 clones, around four fifths observed once, and the top ten hold 15%. Study results and caveats: After PTCy, TRB diversity resembled that of CNI/methotrexate controls.

The TCR was taken from a female patient aged 50-60 years who received an allogeneic stem cell transplant from a related donor, was CMV-positive, and had no GVHD. Part of the T cells may come from the graft donor. The rearrangement links TRBV30 to TRBJ1-2; maybe TRBD1 (6 bases). Specimen: PBMCs, collected about 62 months after allogeneic stem cell transplant with posttransplant cyclophosphamide. The CDR3 nucleotides read TGTGCCTGGACCAGGACAGCTGGCTACACCTTC. It encodes CAWTRTAGYTF.